The 26 T cell receptor beta chains below all came from one sample that was sequenced in a study of blood T cell repertoires in COVID-19. The method was immunoSEQ multiplex PCR; TCRdb's version includes in-frame clones alone and lacks a portion of them. This repertoire shows roughly 150,000 clones, about 83% found once; its top ten account for approximately 2.6%. Specimen: peripheral blood. The receptors stem from a woman of 80 years or more with COVID-19, enrolled during active disease.

The rearrangement links TRBV6-2 or TRBV6-3 to TRBJ2-7, with 10 bases matching TRBD2. Germline values: CDR1 MNHEY, CDR2 SVGEGT. The V segment lost 4 bases and the J segment 0 bases; nucleotides outside the gene matches: 12. The CDR3 runs to 18 residues. The CDR3 coding sequence is TGTGCCAGCAGTTTTCCAGGTCTAGCGGGGGAGAGCTCCTACGAGCAGTACTTC. This translates into CASSFPGLAGESSYEQYF.

The chain links TRBV18 to TRBJ1-4; TRBD1 matches at 12 bases. The ends lost 3 bases at V and 7 bases at J; junction bases unmatched: 9. Per the germline V gene, CDR1 is KGHSH and CDR2 is LQKENI. CDR3 length: 17 residues. In nucleotides, the CDR3 is TGTGCCAGCTCACCGAGAGGGACAGGGGGCTTCCCTGAAAAACTGTTTTTT. Residues: CASSPRGTGGFPEKLFF.

The V call is TRBV19, the J call TRBJ1-5; 8 bases fit TRBD1. The V and J ends lost 5 bases and 1 base, in that order; junction bases with no gene match: 7. The CDR3 runs to 16 residues. Germline CDR1 reads LNHDA; CDR2 reads SQIVND (reference sequence). The CDR3 nucleotides read TGTGCCAGTAGTCGCCAGGGGGCAGGGAGCAATCAGCCCCAGCATTTT. Its protein product is CASSRQGAGSNQPQHF.

The chain links TRBV7-2 to TRBJ2-2; maybe TRBD2 (7 bases). Trimming removed 6 bases from V and 6 bases from J, with 14 bases in between. This CDR3 has 14 residues. CDR1 SGHTA and CDR2 FQGNSA come from the germline V gene. CDR3 sequence reads: CASRTIGGAGELFF. CDR3 nucleotide sequence: TGTGCCAGCAGGACCATAGGGGGGGCCGGGGAGCTGTTTTTT.

The CDR3 loop reads CASSSPGGTQYF. The DNA of the CDR3 is TGTGCCAGCAGCTCCCCCGGCGGGACCCAGTACTTC. The chain combines TRBV7-9 with TRBJ2-5; D is undetermined. Trimming took 4 bases from V and 7 from J, leaving 10 bases between them. The CDR3 consists of 12 residues. Germline V gene data show CDR1 as SEHNR and CDR2 as FQNEAQ (reference sequence). The whole variable domain, filled in from reference TRBV7-9 and TRBJ2-5, reads DTGVSQNPRHKITKRGQNVTFRCDPISEHNRLYWYRQTLGQGPEFLTYFQNEAQLEKSRLLSDRFSAERPKGSFSTLEIQRTEQGDSAMYLCASSSPGGTQYFGPGTRLLVL.

With respect to this clone: One junction end disagrees with the germline gene, perhaps due to a read error. The chain couples TRBV7-6 to TRBJ2-3; TRBD1 matches at 11 bases. The CDR3 sequence is 14 residues long. Germline values: CDR1 SGHVS, CDR2 FNYEAQ. The DNA for the CDR3 is TGTGCCAGCGGCCGGACAGGGGGCAGAGATGCGCAGTATTTT. This codes for CASGRTGGRDAQYF.

Here the CDR3 reads CASSNPGGGVETQYF. The CDR3 DNA follows: TGTGCCAGCAGCAACCCTGGCGGGGGGGTGGAGACCCAGTACTTC. The gene calls are TRBV3-1 (or the pseudogene TRBV3-2) and TRBJ2-5; 9 bases fit TRBD2. Germline loops: CDR1 LGHDT, CDR2 YNNKEL (reference sequence). V lost 5 bases, J lost 5 bases, and 9 bases stayed unmatched. This CDR3 comprises 15 residues.

The J gene is TRBJ1-6, the V gene TRBV27; weak D call: TRBD1 (5 bases). The germline V and J ends were trimmed by 0 bases and 0 bases, with 9 bases remaining between them. The CDR3 consists of 17 residues. CDR1 and CDR2 (germline): MNHEY, SMNVEV (reference sequence). CDR3 nucleotide sequence: TGTGCCAGCAGTTTATCCAGGGTTCTCTCCTATAATTCACCCCTCCACTTT. Its protein product is CASSLSRVLSYNSPLHF.

The V call is TRBV7-8, the J call TRBJ1-2, with a weak D call TRBD1 (6 bases). This CDR3 comprises 13 residues. V shed 1 base and J shed 6 bases, with 9 bases lying between them. CDR1 and CDR2 from the germline V gene are SGHVS and FQNEAQ. The CDR3 nucleotides are TGTGCCAGCAGCTTAGACAGGGCCCATGGCTACACCTTC. Translating it yields CASSLDRAHGYTF. Using reference TRBV7-8 and TRBJ1-2 for the parts outside the CDR3, the full variable domain is GAGVSQSPRYKVAKRGQDVALRCDPISGHVSLFWYQQALGQGPEFLTYFQNEAQLDKSGLPSDRFFAERPEGSVSTLKIQRTQQEDSAVYLCASSLDRAHGYTFGSGTRLTVV.

This sequence joins TRBV27 and TRBJ2-2; 7 bases map to TRBD1. Germline V CDR1 and CDR2: MNHEY, SMNVEV (reference sequence). This CDR3 is 15 amino acids long. Trimming took 2 bases from V and 2 from J; bases not matched to a gene: 2. CDR3 sequence: CASSLGTVNTGELFF. The CDR3 DNA reads as TGTGCCAGCAGTTTAGGGACAGTTAACACCGGGGAGCTGTTTTTT.

J is TRBJ2-7 and V is TRBV28; D perhaps matches TRBD2 (6 bases). The germline CDR1 and CDR2 sequences are MDHEN and SYDVKM. This CDR3 comprises 14 residues. Trimming took 10 bases from V and 1 from J, leaving 17 bases between them. The CDR3 loop reads CAIKRAGRSYEQYF. CDR3 sequence (DNA): TGTGCCATCAAACGGGCGGGAAGGTCCTACGAGCAGTACTTC.

In the case of this clone: This CDR3 is also generated by other DNA sequences in the sample. V gene TRBV14 combines with J gene TRBJ1-3; no firm D call. Per the germline V gene, CDR1 is SGHDN and CDR2 is FVKESK. The CDR3 runs 14 residues. Trimming stripped 2 bases from V and 4 bases from J, with 9 bases between. CDR3 bases: TGTGCCAGCAGCCAATCGTCTGTGGGAAACACCATATATTTT. Its protein is CASSQSSVGNTIYF. Combining the CDR3 with reference TRBV14 and TRBJ1-3 gives the whole variable domain EAGVTQFPSHSVIEKGQTVTLRCDPISGHDNLYWYRRVMGKEIKFLLHFVKESKQDESGMPNNRFLAERTGGTYSTLKVQPAELEDSGVYFCASSQSSVGNTIYFGEGSWLTVV.

The chain carries TRBV3-1 (or the pseudogene TRBV3-2) and TRBJ2-3; 9 bases map to TRBD2. The junction had 13 bases not matched to a gene; V was cut back by 3 bases and J by 0 bases. The CDR3 covers 19 residues. The V gene's germline CDR1 is LGHDT and CDR2 YNNKEL (reference sequence). This chain's CDR3 is CASSQMREGRKLSTDTQYF. For the CDR3, the DNA is TGTGCCAGCAGCCAGATGCGGGAGGGCCGTAAACTAAGCACAGATACGCAGTATTTT.

The gene calls are TRBV18 and TRBJ2-5, with 7 bases lining up with TRBD2. In germline, CDR1 is KGHSH, CDR2 LQKENI. J gave up 4 bases and V 0 bases, and 11 bases lay outside the gene matches. The length of the CDR3 is 17 residues. CDR3 sequence: CASSPPTGGSFRETQYF. The CDR3 DNA reads as TGTGCCAGCTCACCACCGACCGGCGGGAGCTTCAGAGAGACCCAGTACTTC. The full variable domain, in which reference TRBV18 and TRBJ2-5 provide the parts outside the CDR3, is NAGVMQNPRHLVRRRGQEARLRCSPMKGHSHVYWYRQLPEEGLKFMVYLQKENIIDESGMPKERFSAEFPKEGPSILRIQQVVRGDSAAYFCASSPPTGGSFRETQYFGPGTRLLVL.

The CDR3 region is CASSARGSQETQYF. CDR3 bases: TGTGCCAGCAGCGCCAGGGGTTCCCAAGAGACCCAGTACTTC. The gene calls are TRBV9 and TRBJ2-5; weak D call: TRBD1 (6 bases). This CDR3 contains 14 residues. V lost 3 bases and J 1 base, leaving 10 bases between the germline ends. The germline V gene has CDR1 SGDLS and CDR2 YYNGEE.

The chain employs TRBV6-2 or TRBV6-3 and TRBJ1-5; D possibly corresponds to TRBD1 (6 bases). The CDR3 runs 14 residues. Germline V CDR1 and CDR2: MNHEY, SVGEGT. V was cut by 4 bases and J by 7 bases, with 14 bases left in between. DNA for the CDR3: TGTGCCAGCAGTTGGGGGGGGCCCAGCCAGCCCCAGCATTTT. It specifies CASSWGGPSQPQHF.

The CDR3 DNA reads TGTGCCAGCAGTTACCCGGGACAGAGCACCGGGGAGCTGTTTTTT. Protein sequence: CASSYPGQSTGELFF. The chain has TRBV6-5 and TRBJ2-2, with 7 bases matching TRBD1. Germline CDR1 MNHEY, CDR2 SVGAGI. The CDR3 contains 15 residues. Trimming removed 2 bases from V and 4 bases from J; junction bases left unmatched: 4.

The rearrangement joins TRBV5-1 to TRBJ2-6; 9 bases are shared with TRBD1. Looked up from germline, CDR1 is SGHRS and CDR2 is YFSETQ. V dropped 4 bases and J dropped 0; count of bases not matched to a gene: 8. CDR3 length equals 18 residues. Here the CDR3 DNA reads TGCGCCAGCAGCAAATTGGGACAGGGACACTCTGGGGCCAACGTCCTGACTTTC. Amino acid sequence: CASSKLGQGHSGANVLTF.

The genes are TRBV20-1 and TRBJ2-2; a weak D match, TRBD2 (5 bases). From germline, CDR1 is DFQATT and CDR2 SNEGSKA (reference sequence). There are 13 residues in the CDR3. V was cut by 3 bases and J by 6 bases, with 11 bases left in between. Here the CDR3 DNA reads TGCAGTGCTAGTGAATCGGGGTCCGGGGAGCTGTTTTTT. Amino acids: CSASESGSGELFF.

This chain connects TRBV5-1 to TRBJ2-7, with D maybe TRBD1 (6 bases). CDR3 length: 14 amino acids. V lost 4 bases, J lost 2 bases, and 13 bases lay in between. Germline CDR1 SGHRS, CDR2 YFSETQ. CDR3 DNA sequence: TGCGCCAGCAGCCCTGAGGGGACACCCTACGAGCAGTACTTC. Residues: CASSPEGTPYEQYF.

Here the CDR3 reads CASSRDRVRDNEKLFF. The CDR3 region has the DNA TGTGCCAGCAGCAGGGACAGGGTTCGCGATAATGAAAAACTGTTTTTT. The chain couples TRBV11-2 to TRBJ1-4, with TRBD1 matching over 9 bases. The V gene's germline CDR1 is SGHAT and CDR2 FQNNGV. Trimming removed 5 bases from V and 4 bases from J; junction bases left unmatched: 8. The CDR3 runs 16 residues.

This chain links TRBV4-2 with TRBJ1-1, with a possible D match to TRBD1 (5 bases). Germline V gene data show CDR1 as LGHNA and CDR2 as YNFKEQ. V was clipped by 0 bases and J by 5 bases, with 16 bases between them. CDR3 length: 16 residues. The CDR3 loop reads CASSQDPSGLLTEAFF. In DNA form, the CDR3 reads TGTGCCAGCAGCCAAGATCCATCAGGGCTACTAACTGAAGCTTTCTTT.

This clone appeared a single time. This sequence joins TRBV6-6 and TRBJ2-7; 10 bases are shared with TRBD2. V was clipped by 2 bases and J by 7 bases; unmatched bases: 8. Germline V gene data show CDR1 as MNHNY and CDR2 as SVGAGI (reference sequence). There are 15 residues in the CDR3. CDR3 residues: CASSYPLAGAWEQYF. The CDR3 nucleotides are TGTGCCAGCAGTTACCCCCTAGCGGGGGCCTGGGAGCAGTACTTC.

The chain uses TRBV6-5 and TRBJ1-2; unclear D gene. This CDR3 spans 13 amino acids. The germline CDR1 and CDR2 sequences are MNHEY and SVGAGI. With 6 bases removed from V and 3 bases from J, the gap between germline ends came to 11 bases. Here the CDR3 DNA reads TGTGCCAGCAGCCCCGAGGCGGACTATGGCTACACCTTC. Its protein is CASSPEADYGYTF.

The chain carries TRBV7-9 and TRBJ2-7, with a tentative D call TRBD2 (6 bases). From germline, CDR1 is SEHNR and CDR2 FQNEAQ (reference sequence). Trimming pared 3 bases from V and 2 bases from J, leaving 11 bases between. The CDR3 has 14 residues. This CDR3 is CASSFDGGAYEQYF. CDR3 in DNA: TGTGCCAGCAGCTTTGACGGAGGGGCCTACGAGCAGTACTTC.

This clone was observed once. The gene calls are TRBV3-1 (or the pseudogene TRBV3-2) and TRBJ2-7; 7 positions agree with TRBD2. The length of the CDR3 is 15 residues. The V and J ends lost 1 base and 9 bases, in that order; junction bases with no gene match: 12. Germline CDR1 LGHDT, CDR2 YNNKEL (reference sequence). The chain's CDR3 is CASSQGDFAGEVQYF. DNA for the CDR3: TGTGCCAGCAGCCAAGGGGACTTTGCGGGGGAGGTGCAGTACTTC.